The 22 T cell receptor beta chains reported below all come from one sample, sequenced in a study of OX40 agonist ivuxolimab in advanced cancers. Here immunoSEQ multiplex PCR was the method, and the copy in TCRdb shows in-frame clones only, minus some. Among about 89,000 clones, just under 95% were seen once, and the ten largest hold over 0.2%. Source: CD4+ or CD8+ T cells sorted from blood, taken in a trial of the OX40 agonist ivuxolimab. All receptors come from an adult with an advanced solid tumor such as melanoma, head and neck, liver or kidney cancer.

The chain recombines TRBV6-5 with TRBJ1-5, with D hard to call. V was trimmed by 4 bases and J by 7 bases, leaving 11 bases between them. CDR1 and CDR2 from the germline V gene are MNHEY and SVGAGI. The CDR3 has 13 amino acids. CDR3 protein: CASSSNGDQPQHF. The CDR3 nucleotides are TGTGCCAGCAGTTCCAACGGTGACCAGCCCCAGCATTTT.

The chain has TRBV7-2 and TRBJ1-1, with unresolved D. V shed 5 bases and J shed 2 bases, with 12 bases lying between them. CDR3 length: 14 amino acids. Germline values: CDR1 SGHTA, CDR2 FQGNSA. The CDR3 region is CASSTRRVNTEAFF. DNA of the CDR3: TGTGCCAGCAGCACGAGGAGGGTTAACACTGAAGCTTTCTTT.

For the CDR3, the DNA is TGCAGCGCATCGAGGGCAGATACGCAGTATTTT. Its translation: CSASRADTQYF. The rearrangement uses TRBV29-1 and TRBJ2-3; D is perhaps TRBD2 (5 bases). V lost 7 bases and J 4 bases, leaving 9 bases between the germline ends. Germline V gene data show CDR1 as SQVTM and CDR2 as ANQGSEA. This CDR3 contains 11 residues.

This rearrangement joins TRBV2 to TRBJ2-3; 9 positions match TRBD2. V was pared by 8 bases and J by 0 bases, with 6 bases of the junction left unmatched. The CDR3 runs 15 residues. Per the germline V gene, CDR1 is SNHLY and CDR2 is FYNNEI. The CDR3 sequence is CASVTRGGSTDTQYF. The CDR3 region has the DNA TGTGCCAGCGTAACGCGGGGGGGGAGCACAGATACGCAGTATTTT.

A note on this clone: This CDR3 is also generated by other DNA sequences in the sample. The DNA for the CDR3 is TGTGCCAGCAGTGGGGAGGATCAGCCCCAGCATTTT. It translates to CASSGEDQPQHF. The V call is TRBV4-2, the J call TRBJ1-5; the D is unclear. Trimming took off 6 bases at V and 5 bases at J, with 8 bases between the two ends. The CDR3 loop spans 12 amino acids. The germline gives CDR1 LGHNA, CDR2 YNFKEQ.

V gene TRBV18 combines with J gene TRBJ1-6; TRBD1 matches 9 bases. The CDR3 consists of 15 residues. The germline V gene encodes CDR1 KGHSH and CDR2 LQKENI. J was trimmed by 9 bases and V by 2 bases; bases with no gene match: 5. CDR3: CASSPGTGLGSPLHF. The DNA for the CDR3 is TGTGCCAGCTCACCAGGGACAGGGTTAGGTTCACCCCTCCACTTT.

The chain couples TRBV15 to TRBJ2-1; D assignment may be TRBD1 or TRBD2 (5 bases each). V lost 0 bases and J lost 0, with 9 bases in between. The CDR3 extends over 16 amino acids. The germline V gene has CDR1 LNHNV and CDR2 YYDKDF (reference sequence). The CDR3 DNA reads TGTGCCACCAGCAGAGAGGTTGGGGGCTCCTACAATGAGCAGTTCTTC. It encodes CATSREVGGSYNEQFF.

Only one count was recorded for this clone. The V call is TRBV25-1, the J call TRBJ1-1; D unclear. CDR1 MGHDK and CDR2 SYGVNS come from the germline V gene. This CDR3 has 13 amino acids. V was clipped by 7 bases and J by 1 base, with 10 bases between them. The CDR3 is CASKRTWNTEAFF. The CDR3 nucleotides are TGTGCCAGCAAAAGGACGTGGAACACTGAAGCTTTCTTT. The whole variable domain, remainder taken from reference TRBV25-1 and TRBJ1-1, is EADIYQTPRYLVIGTGKKITLECSQTMGHDKMYWYQQDPGMELHLIHYSYGVNSTEKGDLSSESTVSRIRTEHFPLTLESARPSHTSQYLCASKRTWNTEAFFGQGTRLTVV.

The genes are TRBV25-1 and TRBJ1-1, with D perhaps TRBD1 (5 bases). The length of the CDR3 is 13 residues. V was pared by 5 bases and J by 3 bases, with 10 bases between. Germline values: CDR1 MGHDK, CDR2 SYGVNS. This chain's CDR3 is CASSQGLYTEAFF. In nucleotides, the CDR3 is TGTGCCAGCAGTCAGGGTTTATACACTGAAGCTTTCTTT. Together with reference TRBV25-1 and TRBJ1-1, the CDR3 gives the full variable domain: EADIYQTPRYLVIGTGKKITLECSQTMGHDKMYWYQQDPGMELHLIHYSYGVNSTEKGDLSSESTVSRIRTEHFPLTLESARPSHTSQYLCASSQGLYTEAFFGQGTRLTVV.

The chain recombines TRBV7-9 with TRBJ2-2; D is uncertain. Germline V CDR1 and CDR2: SEHNR, FQNEAQ (reference sequence). The CDR3 totals 14 residues. The ends were cut back, 0 bases at V and 5 bases at J, with 7 bases in the middle. The CDR3 protein is CASSLASWTGELFF. CDR3 bases: TGTGCCAGCAGCTTAGCTAGTTGGACCGGGGAGCTGTTTTTT.

This rearrangement joins TRBV5-1 to TRBJ1-1; D perhaps matches TRBD1 (6 bases). Trimming pared 0 bases from V and 2 bases from J, leaving 17 bases between. Germline assignment: CDR1 SGHRS and CDR2 YFSETQ. CDR3 size: 17 residues. CDR3 bases: TGCGCCAGCAGCTTGGCTATTGGGACAAGACTTAACACTGAAGCTTTCTTT. Protein sequence: CASSLAIGTRLNTEAFF.

This sequence joins TRBV28 and TRBJ2-7, with TRBD1 matching 7 bases. Per germline, CDR1 MDHEN and CDR2 SYDVKM. There are 15 residues in the CDR3. Trimming removed 6 bases from V and 4 bases from J; junction bases left unmatched: 12. Written as DNA, the CDR3 is TGTGCCAGCAGCCGTGACAGGGCCTTCCTTTACGAGCAGTACTTC. This translates into CASSRDRAFLYEQYF.

V usage is TRBV4-2 and J usage is TRBJ1-1, with D possibly TRBD1 on 5 matching bases. V gave up 0 bases and J gave up 9 bases, with 14 bases separating them. CDR3 size: 14 residues. Germline CDR1 is LGHNA and CDR2 is YNFKEQ. The chain's CDR3 is CASSQDWGIFKAFF. The CDR3 bases are TGTGCCAGCAGCCAAGATTGGGGGATCTTTAAAGCTTTCTTT.

V gene TRBV30 combines with J gene TRBJ2-7; D may be TRBD1 (6 bases). This CDR3 region has 14 residues. Germline CDR1 reads GTSNPN; CDR2 reads SVGIG (reference sequence). Trimming removed 2 bases at V and 7 bases at J, with 18 bases between. CDR3 sequence: CAWSPNRDFGEQYF. Here the CDR3 DNA reads TGTGCCTGGAGTCCGAACAGGGATTTTGGAGAGCAGTACTTC.

The gene calls are TRBV9 and TRBJ2-1; 10 positions agree with TRBD1. The CDR3 covers 16 residues. From germline, CDR1 is SGDLS and CDR2 YYNGEE. V shed 3 bases, J shed 4 bases, and the junction held 7 bases outside the gene matches. Here the CDR3 reads CASSGTGTGEYNEQFF. For the CDR3, the DNA is TGTGCCAGCAGCGGAACCGGGACAGGGGAATACAATGAGCAGTTCTTC.

This sequence joins TRBV23-1 and TRBJ1-1; TRBD1 might be the D (5 bases). TRBV23-1 has ORF status, its function being uncertain. The V gene lost 7 bases and the J gene lost 5 bases, with 17 bases spanning the gap. This CDR3 comprises 14 residues. Here the CDR3 DNA reads TGCGCCAGCACCGCATGGGGTGGGGGGACTGAAGCTTTCTTT. Amino acids: CASTAWGGGTEAFF.

The V and J genes are TRBV6-6 and TRBJ1-5; unclear D gene. V gave up 6 bases and J gave up 4 bases, with 10 bases separating them. Germline CDR1 reads MNHNY; CDR2 reads SVGAGI (reference sequence). The CDR3 runs 13 residues. CDR3 loop: CASRIHLNQPQHF. CDR3 coding DNA: TGTGCCAGCAGGATCCACCTGAATCAGCCCCAGCATTTT.

The genes are TRBV18 and TRBJ2-3; D might be TRBD2 (5 bases). The CDR3 is 13 residues long. Germline loops: CDR1 KGHSH, CDR2 LQKENI. Trimming took 0 bases from V and 5 from J, leaving 6 bases between them. For the CDR3, the DNA is TGTGCCAGCTCACCACCGGCGGGAGATACGCAGTATTTT. Protein: CASSPPAGDTQYF.

The chain uses TRBV27 and TRBJ2-1; D is perhaps TRBD1 (6 bases). The length of the CDR3 is 17 residues. Germline CDR1 MNHEY, CDR2 SMNVEV (reference sequence). V was pared by 0 bases and J by 5 bases, with 17 bases between. CDR3 protein: CASSLSSPGTPHNEQFF. In DNA, the CDR3 is TGTGCCAGCAGTTTATCGTCCCCCGGGACACCGCACAATGAGCAGTTCTTC.

J is TRBJ1-1 and V is TRBV21-1. TRBV21-1 is a pseudogene locus. CDR3 length: 14 residues. This chain's CDR3 is CASSKAEGNTEAFF. The CDR3 nucleotides are TGTGCCAGCAGCAAAGCTGAGGGGAACACTGAAGCTTTCTTT.

The chain joins TRBV5-1 to TRBJ2-1; TRBD2 might be the D (5 bases). The V gene lost 5 bases and the J gene lost 0 bases, with 12 bases spanning the gap. The CDR3 runs 15 residues. In germline, CDR1 is SGHRS, CDR2 YFSETQ. In nucleotides, the CDR3 is TGCGCCAGCAGTAGTAGCGTAAGCTCCTACAATGAGCAGTTCTTC. This gives the protein CASSSSVSSYNEQFF. The whole variable domain, filled in from reference TRBV5-1 and TRBJ2-1, reads KAGVTQTPRYLIKTRGQQVTLSCSPISGHRSVSWYQQTPGQGLQFLFEYFSETQRNKGNFPGRFSGRQFSNSRSEMNVSTLELGDSALYLCASSSSVSSYNEQFFGPGTRLTVL.

The chain is built from TRBV28 and TRBJ1-1; maybe TRBD1 (5 bases). This CDR3 region has 15 residues. CDR1 is MDHEN and CDR2 is SYDVKM in the germline V gene. V was trimmed by 6 bases and J by 0 bases, leaving 14 bases between them. Here the CDR3 DNA reads TGTGCCAGCAGGCTAAGGGGAGGCTTGAACACTGAAGCTTTCTTT. It encodes CASRLRGGLNTEAFF.